This T cell receptor (beta chain) was documented in a study of shared clonotypes between healthy human individuals. Overall study findings and caveats: Naive CD4 clonotypes were shared across several donors at roughly 5%.

Cells designated naive CD8 were CD45RO-negative and were positively selected for CCR7, with terminally differentiated effector memory CD45RA+ cells excluded. V gave up 1 base and J gave up 8 bases; unmatched junction bases: 5. In germline, CDR1 is MNHEY, CDR2 SVGAGI. This CDR3 is 15 amino acids long. On this clone: As yet, its antigen is unknown.

The assay ran at deep level. Assay used: immunoSEQ multiplex PCR; TCRdb lists only in-frame clones, some missing. The table lists about 1,800,000 clones, approximately 94% of them singletons. The rearrangement uses TRBV6-5 and TRBJ1-4; 9 bases are shared with TRBD1. The specimen sequenced was naive CD8+ T cells sorted from blood. The TCR was taken from a man aged 18 to 30 in good health. The CDR3 protein is CASSYLGTGNEKLFF. DNA for the CDR3: TGTGCCAGCAGTTACTTGGGGACAGGGAACGAAAAACTGTTTTTT.